The 13 T cell receptor beta chains presented below share a single source sample, sequenced in a study of blood T cell repertoires in COVID-19. Profiled with immunoSEQ multiplex PCR; TCRdb holds only in-frame clones, not every one. This sample carries tens of thousands of clones, approximately 70% of them seen once, and the ten largest clones take approximately 62%. Material for sequencing was peripheral blood. All receptors come from an elderly man with acute or convalescent COVID-19.

This clone was seen a few times. V and J are TRBV29-1 and TRBJ2-1; 11 bases fit TRBD2. The CDR3 is made up of 13 amino acids. The trim removed 5 bases at V and 4 bases at J, leaving 1 base unmatched. The germline CDR1 and CDR2 sequences are SQVTM and ANQGSEA. CDR3 DNA sequence: TGCAGCGTTCGGACTAGCGGGTACAATGAGCAGTTCTTC. Protein sequence: CSVRTSGYNEQFF.

The V and J genes are TRBV15 and TRBJ1-4, with TRBD1 identical over 7 bases. The CDR3 is 15 residues long. Germline values: CDR1 LNHNV, CDR2 YYDKDF (reference sequence). V lost 3 bases to trimming and J lost 5 bases; unmatched junction nucleotides: 6. The CDR3: CATSRTGIPNEKLFF. The CDR3 DNA follows: TGTGCCACCAGCAGGACAGGGATCCCCAATGAAAAACTGTTTTTT.

The J gene is TRBJ2-3, the V gene TRBV19, with 8 positions matching TRBD2. The CDR3 is made up of 16 amino acids. J lost 4 bases, V lost 5 bases, and 11 bases had no gene match. CDR1 and CDR2 from the germline V gene are LNHDA and SQIVND (reference sequence). The CDR3 DNA is TGTGCCAGTAGTCCCCAGGGACTAGTGAAAGCAGATACGCAGTATTTT. This translates into CASSPQGLVKADTQYF.

This chain links TRBV7-8 with TRBJ2-5; 10 nucleotides agree with TRBD1. The CDR3 sequence is 15 residues long. J gave up 5 bases and V 4 bases, and 7 bases lay outside the gene matches. Germline lookup yields CDR1 SGHVS and CDR2 FQNEAQ. In DNA, the CDR3 is TGTGCCAGCAGCTCCATGACAGGGGGCGGGGAGACCCAGTACTTC. Its translation is CASSSMTGGGETQYF.

The chain recombines TRBV2 with TRBJ1-5, with D perhaps TRBD1 (6 bases). CDR3 length equals 15 residues. V was cut by 4 bases and J by 0 bases, with 10 bases left in between. In germline, CDR1 is SNHLY, CDR2 FYNNEI. CDR3 sequence (DNA): TGTGCCAGCAGTGCGGACAGACATAGCAATCAGCCCCAGCATTTT. It specifies CASSADRHSNQPQHF.

This clone has at least ten counts. The chain recombines TRBV7-9 with TRBJ2-7; 7 bases line up with TRBD1. Germline CDR1 and CDR2: SEHNR and FQNEAQ (reference sequence). The CDR3 is made up of 14 amino acids. V gave up 0 bases and J gave up 3 bases; unmatched junction bases: 2. The CDR3 loop reads CASSLAGGGYEQYF. The CDR3 DNA sequence: TGTGCCAGCAGCTTAGCAGGGGGCGGCTACGAGCAGTACTTC.

This chain uses TRBV27 with TRBJ2-3; the D gene is possibly TRBD1 (6 bases). Germline CDR1 and CDR2: MNHEY and SMNVEV (reference sequence). V was clipped by 7 bases and J by 2 bases, with 13 bases between them. This CDR3 is built from 14 residues. The CDR3 is CASTSRGHTDTQYF. As DNA, the CDR3 is TGTGCCAGCACCTCCAGGGGCCACACAGATACGCAGTATTTT.

This clone was detected once. The V gene is TRBV7-2, the J gene TRBJ2-1; 9 bases map to TRBD2. V trimming: 2 bases; J trimming: 4 bases; junction bases outside the gene matches: 6. The germline CDR1 and CDR2 sequences are SGHTA and FQGNSA. This CDR3 is 16 amino acids long. DNA for the CDR3: TGTGCCAGCAGCTTAAGTAGCGGGAGAAATTACAATGAGCAGTTCTTC. The encoded protein is CASSLSSGRNYNEQFF.

This clone appeared a single time. The chain has TRBV5-4 and TRBJ2-2, with D possibly being TRBD1 (6 bases). CDR1 and CDR2 (germline): SGHNT, YYREEE (reference sequence). Trimming took 4 bases from V and 1 from J, leaving 11 bases between them. This CDR3 contains 15 residues. DNA for the CDR3: TGTGCCAGCAGCCCCGGGACAAGGAACACCGGGGAGCTGTTTTTT. Translated: CASSPGTRNTGELFF. Complete variable domain (other parts from reference TRBV5-4 and TRBJ2-2): ETGVTQSPTHLIKTRGQQVTLRCSSQSGHNTVSWYQQALGQGPQFIFQYYREEENGRGNFPPRFSGLQFPNYSSELNVNALELDDSALYLCASSPGTRNTGELFFGEGSRLTVL.

This clone has at least ten counts. The chain links TRBV7-9 to TRBJ2-1; 11 bases fit TRBD2. The V and J ends lost 5 bases and 1 base, in that order; junction bases with no gene match: 7. This CDR3 comprises 17 residues. The germline V gene has CDR1 SEHNR and CDR2 FQNEAQ (reference sequence). The CDR3 region has the DNA TGTGCCAGCAGCCGCCGTAGACTAGCGGGGTCCTACAATGAGCAGTTCTTC. This translates into CASSRRRLAGSYNEQFF.

J is TRBJ2-3 and V is TRBV7-9, with a weak D call TRBD2 (6 bases). CDR1 and CDR2 from the germline V gene are SEHNR and FQNEAQ (reference sequence). The CDR3 has 16 residues. Trimming stripped 5 bases from V and 0 bases from J, with 15 bases between. The CDR3 region is CASSQPLATSTDTQYF. The CDR3 coding sequence is TGTGCCAGCAGCCAACCTCTAGCGACTAGCACAGATACGCAGTATTTT.

The chain couples TRBV6-5 to TRBJ2-2; D is uncertain. The CDR3 loop spans 12 amino acids. CDR1 MNHEY and CDR2 SVGAGI come from the germline V gene. Between the trimmed V and J ends, which lost 6 bases and 4 bases, there was a span of 6 bases. The DNA for the CDR3 is TGTGCCAGCAGACAGACCACCGGGGAGCTGTTTTTT. It specifies CASRQTTGELFF.

V and J are TRBV18 and TRBJ1-4, with D uncertain. With 5 bases removed from V and 0 bases from J, the gap between germline ends came to 4 bases. Germline CDR1 reads KGHSH; CDR2 reads LQKENI. The CDR3 runs to 13 residues. As DNA, the CDR3 is TGTGCCAGCTCAGGCTCAACTAATGAAAAACTGTTTTTT. Translation gives CASSGSTNEKLFF.